A selection of T cell receptor beta chains follows, all from one sample in a study of blood T cells in healthy people across ages. TCRdb re-called the 5' RACE reads with MiXCR, one entry per CDR3 protein. Here the sample spans fewer than 2,000,000 distinct CDR3 sequences, 30% to 40% being singletons. Sequencing was carried out using blood. Source of these receptors: a woman aged 30 to 39 in good health. CDR3s include the opening cysteine and the closing phenylalanine or tryptophan. The D gene is left open where the match is weak. Only part of the rows carry a size: once, few, many, or a class if the clone is expanded.

clone_size: .
v_call: TRBV30
d_call: .
j_call: TRBJ1-3
cdr3_aa: CAWSRREDGNTIYF
cdr3_nt: TGTGCCTGGAGTCGCCGGGAGGATGGAAACACCATATATTTT

clone_size: .
v_call: TRBV2
d_call: TRBD1
j_call: TRBJ1-3
cdr3_aa: CASSVGQISGNTIYF
cdr3_nt: TGTGCCAGCAGTGTGGGACAGATCTCTGGAAACACCATATATTTT

clone_size: .
v_call: TRBV3-1
d_call: .
j_call: TRBJ2-1
cdr3_aa: CASSQDKRASYNEQFF
cdr3_nt: TGTGCCAGCAGCCAGGACAAGCGGGCATCCTACAATGAGCAGTTCTTC

clone_size: .
v_call: TRBV21-1
d_call: .
j_call: TRBJ1-2
cdr3_aa: CASSKSGGSNYGYTF
cdr3_nt: TGTGCCAGCAGCAAGTCAGGGGGCTCTAACTATGGCTACACCTTC

clone_size: .
v_call: TRBV21-1
d_call: .
j_call: TRBJ2-5
cdr3_aa: CARGKTQYF
cdr3_nt: TGTGCCAGGGGGAAGACCCAGTACTTC

clone_size: .
v_call: TRBV10-3
d_call: .
j_call: TRBJ2-7
cdr3_aa: CAISESSGGASEQYF
cdr3_nt: TGTGCCATCAGTGAGTCGTCGGGGGGCGCATCCGAGCAGTACTTC

clone_size: .
v_call: TRBV9
d_call: .
j_call: TRBJ1-1
cdr3_aa: CASSGTAPNTEAFF
cdr3_nt: TGTGCCAGCAGCGGGACTGCTCCGAACACTGAAGCTTTCTTT

clone_size: .
v_call: TRBV28
d_call: .
j_call: TRBJ2-7
cdr3_aa: CASSRGRFRQEAQYF
cdr3_nt: TGTGCCAGCTCCAGGGGACGTTTTCGGCAAGAGGCCCAGTACTTC

clone_size: .
v_call: TRBV30
d_call: .
j_call: TRBJ2-7
cdr3_aa: CAWGRDGYEQYF
cdr3_nt: TGTGCCTGGGGGCGGGATGGCTACGAGCAGTACTTC

clone_size: few
v_call: TRBV6-1
d_call: .
j_call: TRBJ1-2
cdr3_aa: CASRPPGKSGQGGYTF
cdr3_nt: TGTGCCAGCAGGCCTCCAGGGAAATCGGGCCAAGGCGGCTACACCTTC

clone_size: few
v_call: TRBV27
d_call: TRBD2
j_call: TRBJ2-4
cdr3_aa: CASSPRSGGVRKNIQYF
cdr3_nt: TGTGCCAGCAGTCCCCGTTCGGGGGGGGTGAGGAAAAACATTCAGTACTTC

clone_size: few
v_call: TRBV27
d_call: .
j_call: TRBJ2-3
cdr3_aa: CASSVAGGGSTQYF
cdr3_nt: TGTGCCAGCAGCGTTGCAGGGGGCGGGAGCACGCAGTATTTT

clone_size: .
v_call: TRBV27
d_call: .
j_call: TRBJ2-7
cdr3_aa: CASSPRIESYEQYF
cdr3_nt: TGTGCCAGCAGTCCCCGAATCGAGTCCTACGAGCAGTACTTC

clone_size: .
v_call: TRBV12-3/TRBV12-4
d_call: TRBD1
j_call: TRBJ2-7
cdr3_aa: CASSNSGTGGVEQYF
cdr3_nt: TGTGCCAGCAGTAACTCCGGGACAGGGGGAGTGGAACAGTACTTC

clone_size: few
v_call: TRBV10-3
d_call: .
j_call: TRBJ2-3
cdr3_aa: CAISLEATDTQYF
cdr3_nt: TGTGCCATCAGTTTAGAGGCCACAGATACGCAGTATTTT

clone_size: .
v_call: TRBV4-1
d_call: .
j_call: TRBJ1-5
cdr3_aa: CASKISVGDQPQHF
cdr3_nt: TGCGCCAGCAAAATAAGCGTGGGGGATCAGCCCCAGCATTTT

clone_size: once
v_call: TRBV6-2/TRBV6-3
d_call: .
j_call: TRBJ2-1
cdr3_aa: CASSAGFSSYNEQFF
cdr3_nt: TGTGCCAGCAGTGCGGGATTTAGCTCCTACAATGAGCAGTTCTTC

clone_size: .
v_call: TRBV5-1
d_call: TRBD1
j_call: TRBJ2-2
cdr3_aa: CASNLDRGNTGELFF
cdr3_nt: TGCGCCAGCAACCTGGACAGGGGCAACACCGGGGAGCTGTTTTTT

clone_size: .
v_call: TRBV2
d_call: TRBD2
j_call: TRBJ2-1
cdr3_aa: CASSPGLAVAEQFF
cdr3_nt: TGTGCCAGCAGTCCGGGACTAGCGGTAGCTGAGCAGTTCTTC

clone_size: few
v_call: TRBV6-2/TRBV6-3
d_call: TRBD1
j_call: TRBJ2-7
cdr3_aa: CASSGEGQTSYEQYF
cdr3_nt: TGTGCCAGCAGTGGCGAGGGACAGACTTCCTACGAGCAGTACTTC

clone_size: once
v_call: TRBV12-3/TRBV12-4
d_call: .
j_call: TRBJ2-5
cdr3_aa: CASSLGGRGHRETQYF
cdr3_nt: TGTGCCAGCAGTTTGGGGGGGCGGGGCCACCGGGAGACCCAGTACTTC

clone_size: .
v_call: TRBV4-1
d_call: .
j_call: TRBJ1-2
cdr3_aa: CASSTVGVYGYTF
cdr3_nt: TGCGCCAGCAGCACCGTAGGGGTCTATGGCTACACCTTC

clone_size: .
v_call: TRBV5-1
d_call: TRBD2
j_call: TRBJ2-1
cdr3_aa: CASSLASGSPNEQFF
cdr3_nt: TGCGCCAGCAGCTTGGCTAGCGGGTCCCCAAATGAGCAGTTCTTC

clone_size: .
v_call: TRBV4-1
d_call: TRBD1
j_call: TRBJ1-3
cdr3_aa: CASSQGQGGGNTIYF
cdr3_nt: TGCGCCAGCAGCCAAGGACAGGGCGGTGGAAACACCATATATTTT

clone_size: few
v_call: TRBV10-3
d_call: .
j_call: TRBJ1-3
cdr3_aa: CAIWEPSSGNTIYF
cdr3_nt: TGTGCCATCTGGGAGCCTAGCTCTGGAAACACCATATATTTT

clone_size: .
v_call: TRBV28
d_call: .
j_call: TRBJ2-5
cdr3_aa: CASSLGGQGVKTQYF
cdr3_nt: TGTGCCAGCAGCCTCGGGGGGCAGGGTGTAAAGACCCAGTACTTC

clone_size: .
v_call: TRBV4-1
d_call: .
j_call: TRBJ1-2
cdr3_aa: CASSLRTELKGGYTF
cdr3_nt: TGCGCCAGCAGCCTCCGGACTGAGTTAAAGGGAGGCTACACCTTC

clone_size: .
v_call: TRBV10-3
d_call: TRBD1
j_call: TRBJ1-2
cdr3_aa: CAISGGTGTGDGYTF
cdr3_nt: TGTGCCATCAGTGGGGGGACCGGGACAGGGGATGGCTACACCTTC

clone_size: few
v_call: TRBV7-9
d_call: .
j_call: TRBJ1-2
cdr3_aa: CASSPDLGGYTF
cdr3_nt: TGTGCCAGCAGCCCAGACTTAGGGGGCTACACCTTC

clone_size: .
v_call: TRBV12-3/TRBV12-4
d_call: .
j_call: TRBJ2-1
cdr3_aa: CASSLAAGPLDEQFF
cdr3_nt: TGTGCCAGCAGTTTAGCGGCGGGACCCCTCGATGAGCAGTTCTTC

clone_size: few
v_call: TRBV20-1
d_call: .
j_call: TRBJ2-5
cdr3_aa: CSASKVRDIETQYF
cdr3_nt: TGCAGTGCTAGTAAAGTCAGGGATATAGAGACCCAGTACTTC

clone_size: .
v_call: TRBV20-1
d_call: .
j_call: TRBJ1-1
cdr3_aa: CSARTDPSSGTFF
cdr3_nt: TGCAGTGCTAGGACAGACCCTTCATCTGGGACTTTCTTT

clone_size: .
v_call: TRBV5-4
d_call: TRBD1
j_call: TRBJ2-1
cdr3_aa: CASSLGGQGNNEQFF
cdr3_nt: TGTGCCAGCAGCTTGGGAGGACAGGGGAACAATGAGCAGTTCTTC

clone_size: few
v_call: TRBV20-1
d_call: TRBD2
j_call: TRBJ2-5
cdr3_aa: CSASATGTSGGRGETQYF
cdr3_nt: TGCAGTGCTAGTGCGACCGGGACTAGCGGGGGGCGGGGAGAGACCCAGTACTTC

clone_size: .
v_call: TRBV7-3
d_call: .
j_call: TRBJ1-1
cdr3_aa: CASSLNGLYTEAFF
cdr3_nt: TGTGCCAGCAGCTTAAATGGGCTGTACACTGAAGCTTTCTTT

clone_size: .
v_call: TRBV5-1
d_call: .
j_call: TRBJ2-2
cdr3_aa: CASKGDPSTGELFF
cdr3_nt: TGCGCCAGCAAGGGGGACCCATCCACCGGGGAGCTGTTTTTT

clone_size: .
v_call: TRBV20-1
d_call: TRBD1
j_call: TRBJ2-2
cdr3_aa: CSAKTGKIDGELFF
cdr3_nt: TGCAGTGCTAAGACAGGGAAAATTGACGGGGAGCTGTTTTTT

clone_size: few
v_call: TRBV11-1
d_call: .
j_call: TRBJ2-7
cdr3_aa: CASSLEGGEHEQYF
cdr3_nt: TGTGCCAGCAGCTTAGAAGGAGGGGAGCACGAGCAGTACTTC

clone_size: few
v_call: TRBV20-1
d_call: .
j_call: TRBJ1-1
cdr3_aa: CSANGGDTEAFF
cdr3_nt: TGCAGTGCTAATGGGGGGGACACTGAAGCTTTCTTT

clone_size: few
v_call: TRBV25-1
d_call: .
j_call: TRBJ2-1
cdr3_aa: CASNKQSGGRPAEQFF
cdr3_nt: TGTGCCAGCAATAAACAAAGTGGTGGGCGGCCGGCCGAGCAGTTCTTC

clone_size: .
v_call: TRBV30
d_call: .
j_call: TRBJ2-1
cdr3_aa: CAWSVQSGLYNEQFF
cdr3_nt: TGTGCCTGGAGTGTACAGAGCGGGCTCTACAATGAGCAGTTCTTC

clone_size: few
v_call: TRBV5-1
d_call: .
j_call: TRBJ2-7
cdr3_aa: CASSLVVRGRLDEQYF
cdr3_nt: TGCGCCAGCAGCTTGGTCGTCCGGGGCCGACTTGACGAGCAGTACTTC

clone_size: .
v_call: TRBV27
d_call: .
j_call: TRBJ2-3
cdr3_aa: CASSGTVWRDTQYF
cdr3_nt: TGTGCCAGCAGTGGGACTGTCTGGCGAGATACGCAGTATTTT

clone_size: many
v_call: TRBV20-1
d_call: .
j_call: TRBJ1-1
cdr3_aa: CSASENTEAFF
cdr3_nt: TGCAGTGCTTCCGAGAACACTGAAGCTTTCTTT

clone_size: once
v_call: TRBV5-1
d_call: TRBD2
j_call: TRBJ2-5
cdr3_aa: CASSLGGTSGGAEETQYF
cdr3_nt: TGCGCCAGCAGCTTGGGGGGCACTAGCGGGGGGGCCGAGGAGACCCAGTACTTC

clone_size: few
v_call: TRBV5-1
d_call: .
j_call: TRBJ1-1
cdr3_aa: CASSFDPRSLNTEAFF
cdr3_nt: TGCGCCAGCAGCTTCGATCCTCGGAGCCTGAACACTGAAGCTTTCTTT

clone_size: once
v_call: TRBV5-1
d_call: TRBD1
j_call: TRBJ2-2
cdr3_aa: CASSLEGTGRSGELFF
cdr3_nt: TGCGCCAGCAGCTTGGAGGGGACAGGGAGGTCCGGGGAGCTGTTTTTT

clone_size: few
v_call: TRBV7-9
d_call: TRBD1
j_call: TRBJ2-6
cdr3_aa: CASSQTGGAGANVLTF
cdr3_nt: TGTGCCAGCAGCCAAACAGGGGGCGCCGGGGCCAACGTCCTGACTTTC

clone_size: .
v_call: TRBV7-3
d_call: TRBD1
j_call: TRBJ1-1
cdr3_aa: CANSNRTGNNTEAFF
cdr3_nt: TGTGCCAACAGCAATCGGACAGGCAATAACACTGAAGCTTTCTTT

clone_size: .
v_call: TRBV14
d_call: .
j_call: TRBJ1-2
cdr3_aa: CASSQDCSNNYGYTF
cdr3_nt: TGTGCCAGCAGCCAAGACTGCTCAAATAACTATGGTTACACCTTC

clone_size: many
v_call: TRBV4-1
d_call: .
j_call: TRBJ1-2
cdr3_aa: CASSLRDLNYGYTF
cdr3_nt: TGCGCCAGCAGCCTCCGGGACCTTAACTATGGCTACACCTTC

clone_size: few
v_call: TRBV6-1
d_call: .
j_call: TRBJ2-7
cdr3_aa: CASVLVWGDSSYEQYF
cdr3_nt: TGTGCCAGCGTCCTCGTATGGGGCGATAGCTCCTACGAGCAGTACTTC

clone_size: .
v_call: TRBV6-1
d_call: .
j_call: TRBJ1-2
cdr3_aa: CASIDGNYGYTF
cdr3_nt: TGTGCCAGCATCGACGGCAACTATGGCTACACCTTC

clone_size: many
v_call: TRBV7-9
d_call: TRBD1
j_call: TRBJ2-1
cdr3_aa: CASSPKSGTGDYNEQFF
cdr3_nt: TGTGCCAGCAGCCCAAAGTCCGGGACAGGGGACTACAATGAGCAGTTCTTC

clone_size: .
v_call: TRBV18
d_call: .
j_call: TRBJ2-1
cdr3_aa: CASSPPSQSSYNEQFF
cdr3_nt: TGTGCCAGCTCACCACCGAGCCAAAGCTCCTACAATGAGCAGTTCTTC